One sample yielded the 5 T cell receptor beta chains listed below, sequenced in a study of identical twins. MiXCR, applied by TCRdb to the 5' RACE reads, yields one record per CDR3 protein. The sample includes 350,000 to 450,000 distinct CDR3 sequences, about 18% of them seen just once. Sequenced sample: naive T cells sorted from blood. These receptors were obtained from a man in his forties or fifties in good health.

The rearrangement joins TRBV11-2 to TRBJ2-3, with TRBD2 matching 12 bases. From germline, CDR1 is SGHAT and CDR2 FQNNGV. The CDR3 runs to 15 residues. V lost 6 bases and J lost 15; bases outside the gene matches: 16. Here the CDR3 reads CASRLGPSLAGGSYF. The CDR3, as DNA: TGTGCCAGCAGACTCGGCCCGTCTCTAGCGGGAGGGTCCTATTTT. The whole variable domain, remainder taken from reference TRBV11-2 and TRBJ2-3, is EAGVAQSPRYKIIEKRQSVAFWCNPISGHATLYWYQQILGQGPKLLIQFQNNGVVDDSQLPKDRFSAERLKGVDSTLKIQPAKLEDSAVYLCASRLGPSLAGGSYFGPGTRLTVL.

The V and J genes are TRBV7-6 and TRBJ1-2; D gene ambiguous. Germline V CDR1 and CDR2: SGHVS, FNYEAQ. The CDR3 runs 14 residues. Deletions cut 0 bases from V and 8 bases from J, with 13 bases between. CDR3 loop: CASSLAGRADGYTF. DNA of the CDR3: TGTGCCAGCAGCTTAGCAGGGAGGGCTGACGGCTACACCTTC.

This clonotype was detected ten times or more. This rearrangement joins TRBV6-5 to TRBJ2-7; 8 bases are shared with TRBD2. V lost 2 bases and J lost 0; bases outside the gene matches: 9. From germline, CDR1 is MNHEY and CDR2 SVGAGI. The CDR3 is 17 residues long. Here the CDR3 reads CASSYGWAGGPSYEQYF. CDR3 sequence (DNA): TGTGCCAGCAGTTACGGGTGGGCGGGGGGCCCCTCCTACGAGCAGTACTTC.

This clonotype was detected ten times or more. The V and J genes are TRBV4-3 and TRBJ2-4; 9 nucleotides match TRBD1. CDR1 LGHNA and CDR2 YSLEER come from the germline V gene. The length of the CDR3 is 16 residues. Germline trimming cut 0 bases from V and 8 bases from J; bases unmatched to any gene: 8. The CDR3 DNA sequence: TGCGCCAGCAGCCAAGAGGGAGGGACAGGGATAGACATTCAGTACTTC. It is translated as CASSQEGGTGIDIQYF.

The chain combines TRBV20-1 with TRBJ2-4, with 7 positions matching TRBD2. The CDR3 contains 12 residues. Per germline, CDR1 DFQATT and CDR2 SNEGSKA (reference sequence). J was trimmed by 7 bases and V by 7 bases; bases with no gene match: 7. The CDR3 reads CSVEPRGNIQYF. The CDR3 region has the DNA TGCAGTGTGGAACCGCGGGGGAACATTCAGTACTTC.